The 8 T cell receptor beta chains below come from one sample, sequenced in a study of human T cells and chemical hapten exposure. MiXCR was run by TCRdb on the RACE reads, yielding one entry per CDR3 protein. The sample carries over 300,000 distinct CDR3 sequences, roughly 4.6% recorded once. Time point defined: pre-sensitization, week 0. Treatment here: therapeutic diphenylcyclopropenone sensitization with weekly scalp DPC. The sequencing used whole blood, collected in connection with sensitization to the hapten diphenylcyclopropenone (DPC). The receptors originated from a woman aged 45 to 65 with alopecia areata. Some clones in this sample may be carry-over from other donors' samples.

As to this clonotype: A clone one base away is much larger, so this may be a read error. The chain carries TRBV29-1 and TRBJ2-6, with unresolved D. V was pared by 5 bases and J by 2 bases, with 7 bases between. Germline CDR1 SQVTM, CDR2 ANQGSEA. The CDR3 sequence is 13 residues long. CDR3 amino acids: CSVRTAGANVLTF. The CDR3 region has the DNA TGCAGCGTTCGTACTGCTGGGGCCAACGTCCTGACTTTC.

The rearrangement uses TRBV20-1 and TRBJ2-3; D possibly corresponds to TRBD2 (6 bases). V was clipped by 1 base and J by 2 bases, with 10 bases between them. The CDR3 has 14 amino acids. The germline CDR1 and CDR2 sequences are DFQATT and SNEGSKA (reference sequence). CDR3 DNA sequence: TGCAGTGCTAGAGCGGCGGGGCTCACAGATACGCAGTATTTT. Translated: CSARAAGLTDTQYF.

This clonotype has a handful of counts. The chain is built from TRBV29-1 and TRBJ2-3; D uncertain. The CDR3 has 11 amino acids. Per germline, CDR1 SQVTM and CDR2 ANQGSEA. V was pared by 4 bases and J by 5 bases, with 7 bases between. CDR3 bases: TGCAGCGTTGGAAAGGTAGATACGCAGTATTTT. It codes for CSVGKVDTQYF.

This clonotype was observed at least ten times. CDR3: CASPPPGLGTDTQYF. The CDR3 DNA follows: TGTGCCAGCCCCCCACCGGGACTAGGCACAGATACGCAGTATTTT. This chain connects TRBV7-8 to TRBJ2-3, with 8 positions matching TRBD2. CDR3 length: 15 amino acids. V shed 8 bases and J 1 base; nucleotides not matched to a gene: 8. Per the germline V gene, CDR1 is SGHVS and CDR2 is FQNEAQ.

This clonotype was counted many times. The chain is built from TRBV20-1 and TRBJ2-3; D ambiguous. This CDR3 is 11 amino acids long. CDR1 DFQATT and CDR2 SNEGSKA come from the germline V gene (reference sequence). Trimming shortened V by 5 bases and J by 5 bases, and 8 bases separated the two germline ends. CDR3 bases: TGCAGTGCTTTAAGAGGAGATACGCAGTATTTT. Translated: CSALRGDTQYF.

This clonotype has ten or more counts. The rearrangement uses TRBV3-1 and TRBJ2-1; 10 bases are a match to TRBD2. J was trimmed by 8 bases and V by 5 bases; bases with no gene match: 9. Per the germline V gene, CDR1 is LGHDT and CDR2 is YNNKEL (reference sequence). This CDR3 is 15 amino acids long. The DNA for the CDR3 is TGTGCCAGCAGCACTAGCGGGGCGACGGAAGATGAGCAGTTCTTC. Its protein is CASSTSGATEDEQFF.

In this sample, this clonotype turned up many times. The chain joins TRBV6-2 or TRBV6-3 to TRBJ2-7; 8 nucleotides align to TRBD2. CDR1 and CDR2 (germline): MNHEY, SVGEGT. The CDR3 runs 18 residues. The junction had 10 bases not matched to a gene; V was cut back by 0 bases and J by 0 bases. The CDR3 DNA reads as TGTGCCAGCAGTTACTCGATTCTTTTCGGGAGGGACTCCTACGAGCAGTACTTC. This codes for CASSYSILFGRDSYEQYF.

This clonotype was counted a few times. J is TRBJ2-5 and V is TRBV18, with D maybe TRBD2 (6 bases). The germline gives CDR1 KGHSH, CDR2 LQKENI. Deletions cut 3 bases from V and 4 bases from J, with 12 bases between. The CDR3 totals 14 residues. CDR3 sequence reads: CASSPGGTRETQYF. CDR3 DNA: TGTGCCAGCTCACCCGGGGGTACCCGAGAGACCCAGTACTTC.